The 13 T cell receptor beta chains below all came from one sample that was sequenced in a study of cytomegalovirus exposure and HLA in healthy donors. Both 60 Vbeta primers and 13 Jbeta primers went into the PCR. Data came from immunoSEQ multiplex PCR; TCRdb stores just in-frame clones and leaves some out. The sample records 150,000 to 200,000 clones, roughly 85% being singletons. Material: PBMCs. The receptor source for this set is a woman aged 25 to 45 in good health and CMV-seropositive.

The V and J genes are TRBV5-5 and TRBJ1-3; perhaps TRBD1 as D (6 bases). V was shortened by 1 base and J by 3 bases, with 14 bases between the two germline ends. CDR1 and CDR2 (germline): SGHKS, YYEKEE (reference sequence). The CDR3 spans 16 residues. CDR3 coding DNA: TGTGCCAGCAGCTTGTCCTCAGGGGCTGGTGGAAACACCATATATTTT. Protein product: CASSLSSGAGGNTIYF.

This chain uses TRBV11-2 with TRBJ2-1; possibly TRBD2 for D (6 bases). The CDR3 covers 16 residues. V dropped 5 bases and J dropped 4 bases, with 18 bases sitting between them. The germline V gene encodes CDR1 SGHAT and CDR2 FQNNGV. In DNA, the CDR3 is TGTGCCAGCAGCGCGATCCAGGGAGGACGGTACAATGAGCAGTTCTTC. Protein: CASSAIQGGRYNEQFF.

This clone occurred once. The genes are TRBV4-3 and TRBJ2-1, with 10 bases lining up with TRBD2. The CDR3 has 17 amino acids. The V gene end was trimmed by 4 bases and the J gene end by 6 bases; junction bases not matched to a gene: 12. Looked up from germline, CDR1 is LGHNA and CDR2 is YSLEER. The CDR3 protein is CASSPSGGLAGVNEQFF. The CDR3 region has the DNA TGCGCCAGCAGCCCCTCGGGGGGGCTAGCGGGAGTCAATGAGCAGTTCTTC.

This clone was observed once. The V gene is TRBV6-1, the J gene TRBJ1-2; D is unclear. Germline V gene sequence: CDR1 MNHNS, CDR2 SASEGT. The CDR3 runs 14 residues. The V end was cut by 11 bases, the J end by 5 bases, with 21 bases between. CDR3 in amino acids: CAVPHGRESYGYTF. The DNA for the CDR3 is TGTGCCGTTCCCCACGGGAGAGAGAGTTATGGCTACACCTTC.

CDR3 nucleotide sequence: TGTGCCAGCAGTTACGCCGAGCCGGACAGCTATGGCTACACCTTC. Residues: CASSYAEPDSYGYTF. The chain links TRBV6-5 to TRBJ1-2; a possible D gene is TRBD1 (6 bases). Between the trimmed V and J ends, which lost 2 bases and 4 bases, there was a span of 14 bases. CDR1 is MNHEY, CDR2 SVGAGI, per germline. CDR3 length: 15 residues.

This chain uses TRBV7-9 with TRBJ2-4; D is unresolved. With 4 bases removed from V and 3 bases from J, the gap between germline ends came to 19 bases. The CDR3 is 17 residues long. Germline assignment: CDR1 SEHNR and CDR2 FQNEAQ (reference sequence). Here the CDR3 DNA reads TGTGCCAGCAGCTCCCGACTGGCGGTCGAGGTCAAAAACATTCAGTACTTC. Translation: CASSSRLAVEVKNIQYF.

The V gene is TRBV2, the J gene TRBJ2-7, with a tentative D call TRBD2 (5 bases). V lost 5 bases, J lost 4 bases, and 15 bases lay in between. From germline, CDR1 is SNHLY and CDR2 FYNNEI. This CDR3 spans 14 amino acids. Here the CDR3 DNA reads TGTGCCAGCAGTTTTAGTCCGGGGTTTTACGAGCAGTACTTC. This gives the protein CASSFSPGFYEQYF.

This clone has only one observation. The rearrangement links TRBV21-1 to TRBJ2-5; the D call in the table, TRBD2, was not verified against the DNA. TRBV21-1 represents a pseudogene. The CDR3 sequence is 13 residues long. In DNA, the CDR3 is TGTGCCAGCAGCAAATATCCCCGTGAGACCCAGTACTTC. Its protein is CASSKYPRETQYF.

The chain carries TRBV4-1 and TRBJ2-6; 7 bases are a match to TRBD1. The V and J ends lost 2 bases and 0 bases, in that order; junction bases with no gene match: 4. Germline V gene data show CDR1 as MGHRA and CDR2 as YSYEKL. The CDR3 consists of 17 residues. The CDR3 protein is CASSQTGANSGANVLTF. The CDR3 DNA sequence: TGCGCCAGCAGCCAAACAGGGGCGAACTCTGGGGCCAACGTCCTGACTTTC.

The rearrangement links TRBV5-5 to TRBJ2-1; 7 bases fit TRBD2. V shed 4 bases, J shed 1 base, and the junction held 8 bases outside the gene matches. Germline V gene data show CDR1 as SGHKS and CDR2 as YYEKEE (reference sequence). The CDR3 is 16 amino acids. Here the CDR3 DNA reads TGTGCCAGCAGCCTACAAACTAGCGTATCCTACAATGAGCAGTTCTTC. This translates into CASSLQTSVSYNEQFF.

The V call is TRBV2, the J call TRBJ1-5, with TRBD1 matching over 10 bases. Germline lookup yields CDR1 SNHLY and CDR2 FYNNEI. The CDR3 is 16 amino acids. Trimming cost V 6 bases and J 0 bases; bases outside gene matches: 5. Written as DNA, the CDR3 is TGTGCCAGCAGAGAGACAGGGGGCTATAGCAATCAGCCCCAGCATTTT. It codes for CASRETGGYSNQPQHF.

CDR3 nucleotide sequence: TGTGCTAGTAAGTGGGACATTAGCAATCAGCCCCAGCATTTT. Protein sequence: CASKWDISNQPQHF. The rearrangement uses TRBV12-5 and TRBJ1-5; a possible D gene is TRBD1 (6 bases). The CDR3 has 14 amino acids. V was pared by 8 bases and J by 0 bases, with 11 bases between. Germline CDR1 LGHNT, CDR2 FRNRAP.

This chain uses TRBV10-3 with TRBJ2-3, with TRBD1 as a possible D gene (6 bases). Looked up from germline, CDR1 is ENHRY and CDR2 is SYGVKD. Trimming shortened V by 11 bases and J by 7 bases, and 19 bases separated the two germline ends. This CDR3 is built from 13 residues. The DNA for the CDR3 is TGTGCCGCCACCCCCACCAGGGGCAATACGCAGTATTTT. Translating gives CAATPTRGNTQYF.